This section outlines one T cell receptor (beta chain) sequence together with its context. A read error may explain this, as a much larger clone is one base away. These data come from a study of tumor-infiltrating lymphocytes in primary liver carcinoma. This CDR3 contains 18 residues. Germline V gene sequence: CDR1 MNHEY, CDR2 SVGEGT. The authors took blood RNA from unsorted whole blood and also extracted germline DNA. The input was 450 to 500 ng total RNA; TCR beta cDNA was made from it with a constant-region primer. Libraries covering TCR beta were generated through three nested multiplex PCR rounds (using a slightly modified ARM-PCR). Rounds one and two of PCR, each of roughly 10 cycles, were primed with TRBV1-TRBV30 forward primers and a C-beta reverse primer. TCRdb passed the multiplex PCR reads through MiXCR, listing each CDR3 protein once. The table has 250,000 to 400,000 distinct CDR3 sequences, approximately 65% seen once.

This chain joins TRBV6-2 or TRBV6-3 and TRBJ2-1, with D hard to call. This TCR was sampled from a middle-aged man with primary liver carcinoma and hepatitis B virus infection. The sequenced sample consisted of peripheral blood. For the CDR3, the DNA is TGTGCCAGCAGTTCCCTCCCCGCGGCCTACAGCTCCTACTATGAGCAGTTCTTC. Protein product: CASSSLPAAYSSYYEQFF.